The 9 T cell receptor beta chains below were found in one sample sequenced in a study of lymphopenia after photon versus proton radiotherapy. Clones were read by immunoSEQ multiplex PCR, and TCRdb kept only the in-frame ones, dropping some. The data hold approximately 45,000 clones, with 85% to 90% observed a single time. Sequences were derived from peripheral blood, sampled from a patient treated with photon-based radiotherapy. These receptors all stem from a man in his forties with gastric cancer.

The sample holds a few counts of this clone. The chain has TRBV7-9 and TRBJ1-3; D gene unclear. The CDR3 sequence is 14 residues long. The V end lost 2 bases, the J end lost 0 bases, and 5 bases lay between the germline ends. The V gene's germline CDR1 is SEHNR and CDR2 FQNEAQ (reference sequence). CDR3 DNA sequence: TGTGCCAGCAGCTTAATCTTCTCTGGAAACACCATATATTTT. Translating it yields CASSLIFSGNTIYF.

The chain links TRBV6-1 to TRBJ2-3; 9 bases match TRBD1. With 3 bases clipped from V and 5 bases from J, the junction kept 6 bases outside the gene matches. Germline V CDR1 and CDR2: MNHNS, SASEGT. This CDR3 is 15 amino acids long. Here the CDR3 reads CASSDRDRAKDTQYF. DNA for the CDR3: TGTGCCAGCAGTGACCGGGACAGGGCGAAAGATACGCAGTATTTT.

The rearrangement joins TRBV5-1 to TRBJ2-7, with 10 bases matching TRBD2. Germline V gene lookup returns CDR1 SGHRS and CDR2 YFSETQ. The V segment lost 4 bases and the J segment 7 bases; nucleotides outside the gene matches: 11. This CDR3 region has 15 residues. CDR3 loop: CASSGKAGGRGEQYF. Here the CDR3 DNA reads TGCGCCAGCAGCGGAAAAGCGGGGGGGCGTGGTGAGCAGTACTTC.

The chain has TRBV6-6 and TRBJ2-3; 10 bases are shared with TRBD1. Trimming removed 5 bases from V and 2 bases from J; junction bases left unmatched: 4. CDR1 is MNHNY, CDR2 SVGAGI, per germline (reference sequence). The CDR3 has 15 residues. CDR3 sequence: CASSRDRGNTDTQYF. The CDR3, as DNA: TGTGCCAGCAGTCGGGACAGGGGTAACACAGATACGCAGTATTTT.

CDR3 residues: CASSPLTGGISNEKLFF. The CDR3 nucleotides are TGTGCCAGCTCACCCCTGACAGGGGGCATATCTAATGAAAAACTGTTTTTT. V is TRBV18 and J is TRBJ1-4; 10 bases fit TRBD1. Germline-derived CDR1 and CDR2 are KGHSH and LQKENI. The V gene end was trimmed by 3 bases and the J gene end by 3 bases; junction bases not matched to a gene: 7. The CDR3 totals 17 residues. The whole variable domain, filled in from reference TRBV18 and TRBJ1-4, reads NAGVMQNPRHLVRRRGQEARLRCSPMKGHSHVYWYRQLPEEGLKFMVYLQKENIIDESGMPKERFSAEFPKEGPSILRIQQVVRGDSAAYFCASSPLTGGISNEKLFFGSGTQLSVL.

The CDR3 region has the DNA TGTGCCACCAGCAGATGGGGGGCTGGAGACTATGGCTACACCTTC. It yields the protein CATSRWGAGDYGYTF. This chain uses TRBV15 with TRBJ1-2; tentative D call: TRBD1 (6 bases). The germline gives CDR1 LNHNV, CDR2 YYDKDF (reference sequence). The CDR3 runs 15 residues. Trimming stripped 2 bases from V and 3 bases from J, with 13 bases between.

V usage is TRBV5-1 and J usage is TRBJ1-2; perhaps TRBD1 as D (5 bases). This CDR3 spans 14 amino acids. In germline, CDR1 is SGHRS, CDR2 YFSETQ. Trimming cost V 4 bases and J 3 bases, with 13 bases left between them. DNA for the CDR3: TGCGCCAGCAGCCTGGGGGGTTCGGACTATGGCTACACCTTC. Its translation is CASSLGGSDYGYTF.

CDR3 sequence: CASSIHYGGTEAFF. DNA of the CDR3: TGTGCCAGTAGTATACATTACGGGGGCACTGAAGCTTTCTTT. V is TRBV19 and J is TRBJ1-1; TRBD1 might be the D (5 bases). V was shortened by 2 bases and J by 4 bases, with 11 bases between the two germline ends. The CDR3 has 14 residues. The germline V gene encodes CDR1 LNHDA and CDR2 SQIVND (reference sequence).

This CDR3 is CASSPPTGRDTQYF. CDR3 sequence (DNA): TGTGCCAGCTCACCACCGACAGGGAGAGATACGCAGTATTTT. The chain is built from TRBV18 and TRBJ2-3; 7 bases are shared with TRBD1. This CDR3 contains 14 residues. From germline, CDR1 is KGHSH and CDR2 LQKENI. J lost 5 bases, V lost 0 bases, and 2 bases had no gene match.